Below are 16 T cell receptor beta chains sequenced from a single sample in a study of beta chain features in type 1 diabetes. Expressed TCRB transcripts were sequenced because the isolated RNA had all been reverse transcribed beforehand. Produced via immunoSEQ multiplex PCR; TCRdb's table is partial and in-frame only. The table has about 290,000 clones, about 8.5% seen once. The material sequenced was central memory CD4+ T cells from blood. The receptors here all came from a woman under 30 in good health.

Only a few counts were recorded for this clone. The chain carries TRBV2 and TRBJ2-2, with D maybe TRBD1 (5 bases). The ends were cut back, 10 bases at V and 6 bases at J, with 15 bases in the middle. CDR3 size: 13 residues. The germline V gene encodes CDR1 SNHLY and CDR2 FYNNEI. CDR3 nucleotide sequence: TGTGCCACGTCGATAGTCAGGGCCGGGGAGCTGTTTTTT. It is translated as CATSIVRAGELFF.

The chain couples TRBV6-5 to TRBJ1-3, with D unclear. V was cut by 7 bases and J by 5 bases, with 12 bases left in between. The CDR3 has 13 residues. CDR1 is MNHEY and CDR2 is SVGAGI in the germline V gene. The CDR3 here is CASKSDGRNTIYF. CDR3 nucleotide sequence: TGTGCCAGCAAATCGGACGGCAGAAACACCATATATTTT.

Many counts were recorded for this clone. The chain has TRBV4-1 and TRBJ1-5; 9 positions match TRBD1. Germline CDR1 reads MGHRA; CDR2 reads YSYEKL. V trimming: 5 bases; J trimming: 7 bases; junction bases outside the gene matches: 9. This CDR3 contains 15 residues. CDR3 amino acids: CASSRTGVSFQPQHF. The CDR3 DNA reads TGCGCCAGCAGCAGGACAGGGGTTTCTTTCCAGCCCCAGCATTTT.

This rearrangement joins TRBV4-3 to TRBJ1-2; D is ambiguous. This CDR3 is built from 15 residues. Per germline, CDR1 LGHNA and CDR2 YSLEER. With 4 bases removed from V and 5 bases from J, the gap between germline ends came to 17 bases. The CDR3 bases are TGCGCCAGCAGCCGCAAGATTCAGGATTTTTATGGCTACACCTTC. Amino acid sequence: CASSRKIQDFYGYTF.

This clone has a handful of counts. The same CDR3 can be traced to other DNA sequences in this sample. The chain joins TRBV7-2 to TRBJ2-3; D is unclear. The V end was cut by 0 bases, the J end by 6 bases, with 4 bases between. Per the germline V gene, CDR1 is SGHTA and CDR2 is FQGNSA. This CDR3 contains 12 residues. The CDR3 loop reads CASSLASDTQYF. The CDR3 DNA reads as TGTGCCAGCAGCTTAGCTTCGGATACGCAGTATTTT.

This clone was counted a few times. The V call is TRBV6-1, the J call TRBJ2-7, with TRBD1 matching 7 bases. Germline lookup yields CDR1 MNHNS and CDR2 SASEGT. CDR3 size: 14 residues. Germline trimming cut 5 bases from V and 6 bases from J; bases unmatched to any gene: 10. CDR3 bases: TGTGCCAGCAGTTTCGACAGGGAGTTTGGCGAGCAGTACGTC. As protein: CASSFDREFGEQYV.

The rearrangement links TRBV5-1 to TRBJ2-3; the D is unclear. Between the trimmed V and J ends, which lost 4 bases and 6 bases, there was a span of 18 bases. Germline CDR1 reads SGHRS; CDR2 reads YFSETQ. The CDR3 covers 15 residues. The CDR3 DNA follows: TGCGCCAGCAGCCGGACGGAGCCCGCTAGTGATACGCAGTATTTT. Protein: CASSRTEPASDTQYF.

This clone was seen only a few times. The rearrangement links TRBV29-1 to TRBJ1-1, with 9 positions matching TRBD1. The CDR3 is 13 residues long. The trim removed 1 base at V and 11 bases at J, leaving 8 bases unmatched. The germline V gene encodes CDR1 SQVTM and CDR2 ANQGSEA. The CDR3 sequence: CSVEGIGTGMAFF. The CDR3, as DNA: TGCAGCGTTGAAGGGATAGGGACAGGGATGGCTTTCTTT.

The rearrangement links TRBV14 to TRBJ2-3, with D possibly matching TRBD2 (6 bases). The CDR3 is made up of 13 amino acids. V dropped 0 bases and J dropped 13 bases, with 14 bases sitting between them. CDR1 and CDR2 from the germline V gene are SGHDN and FVKESK. The CDR3 here is CASSQDRDLEKYF. The CDR3 nucleotides are TGTGCCAGCAGCCAAGATCGGGACTTGGAAAAGTATTTT.

The sample holds a few counts of this clone. Other DNA sequences in this sample translate to the same CDR3. The rearrangement links TRBV25-1 to TRBJ2-7; D is undetermined. Trimming removed 4 bases from V and 6 bases from J, with 16 bases in between. The CDR3 is made up of 14 amino acids. Germline loops: CDR1 MGHDK, CDR2 SYGVNS. DNA for the CDR3: TGTGCCAGCAGTGGGCCAAACCTTGGCTCCGAGCAGTACTTC. Residues: CASSGPNLGSEQYF.

This clone has more than one count but fewer than ten. V and J are TRBV2 and TRBJ2-1, with D hard to call. V was trimmed by 3 bases and J by 11 bases, leaving 8 bases between them. This CDR3 region has 11 residues. Germline V gene sequence: CDR1 SNHLY, CDR2 FYNNEI. CDR3 in amino acids: CASSEYNQQFF. For the CDR3, the DNA is TGTGCCAGCAGTGAGTACAACCAGCAGTTCTTC. Full variable domain (missing parts from reference TRBV2 and TRBJ2-1): EPEVTQTPSHQVTQMGQEVILRCVPISNHLYFYWYRQILGQKVEFLVSFYNNEISEKSEIFDDQFSVERPDGSNFTLKIRSTKLEDSAMYFCASSEYNQQFFGPGTRLTVL.

Concerning this clone: The sample has other DNA sequences that encode this CDR3 too. The chain has TRBV7-2 and TRBJ1-5; D ambiguous. Germline loops: CDR1 SGHTA, CDR2 FQGNSA. V dropped 4 bases and J dropped 4 bases, with 8 bases sitting between them. The CDR3 runs to 13 residues. The CDR3 sequence is CASSSTGNQPQHF. As DNA, the CDR3 is TGTGCCAGCAGCTCCACGGGGAATCAGCCCCAGCATTTT.

The rearrangement links TRBV7-8 to TRBJ2-3; the D is unclear. Germline lookup yields CDR1 SGHVS and CDR2 FQNEAQ. Trimming stripped 2 bases from V and 4 bases from J, with 7 bases between. The CDR3 covers 13 residues. CDR3 sequence reads: CASSLPNADTQYF. The CDR3 DNA sequence: TGTGCCAGCAGCTTACCCAACGCAGATACGCAGTATTTT.

This clone was observed a handful of times. CDR3 bases: TGCGCCAGCAGATCGACAGGGTTCACTGAAGCTTTCTTT. Protein: CASRSTGFTEAFF. The V gene is TRBV5-1, the J gene TRBJ1-1; 7 nucleotides match TRBD1. CDR1 and CDR2 (germline): SGHRS, YFSETQ. The CDR3 contains 13 residues. V was clipped by 5 bases and J by 4 bases; unmatched bases: 5.

The V call is TRBV18, the J call TRBJ2-5; 7 bases map to TRBD1. Losses at the gene ends were 4 bases for V and 7 bases for J; bases not matched to a gene: 9. Germline loops: CDR1 KGHSH, CDR2 LQKENI. The CDR3 is made up of 14 amino acids. The CDR3 DNA sequence: TGTGCCAGCTCACGAGACAGGGTTGCATCGACCCAGTACTTC. It yields the protein CASSRDRVASTQYF.

This chain uses TRBV15 with TRBJ2-3; D is unclear. Between the trimmed V and J ends, which lost 6 bases and 4 bases, there was a span of 14 bases. Germline lookup yields CDR1 LNHNV and CDR2 YYDKDF (reference sequence). CDR3 length equals 14 residues. This CDR3 reads CATSSRALADTQYF. In DNA, the CDR3 is TGTGCCACCAGTTCTAGAGCCCTCGCAGATACGCAGTATTTT.